The clone carrying this TCR beta chain showed up just a few times. Antigen specificity is unknown. The data were taken from a study of T cell repertoires in cytomegalovirus infection. Overall study results and limits: What dominated the ex vivo response were HLA-C-restricted CMV-specific TCR beta clonotypes. The study identified carriers of CMV plus the relevant HLA from cumulative public TCR beta family frequency.

The CDR3 covers 15 residues. CDR1 and CDR2 (germline): SGHDT, YYEEEE. V lost 4 bases and J lost 0; bases outside the gene matches: 4. MiXCR was run by TCRdb on the reads, yielding one entry per CDR3 protein. Counted here are some 120,000 distinct CDR3 sequences, around 10% occurring once; the ten biggest clones make up around 33%. This sequence originates from a human donor in good health (CMV status not recorded). Some clones in this sample may be carry-over from other donors' samples. Material for sequencing was PBMCs, sequenced either directly or after in vitro stimulation (not recorded which). This sequence joins TRBV5-6 and TRBJ1-5, with TRBD1 matching 7 bases. The chain's CDR3 is CASSLRDSSNQPQHF. The CDR3 DNA is TGTGCCAGCAGCCTCCGGGACAGTAGCAATCAGCCCCAGCATTTT. The full variable domain, rest sourced from reference TRBV5-6 and TRBJ1-5, is DAGVTQSPTHLIKTRGQQVTLRCSPKSGHDTVSWYQQALGQGPQFIFQYYEEEERQRGNFPDRFSGHQFPNYSSELNVNALLLGDSALYLCASSLRDSSNQPQHFGDGTRLSIL.